The rows below give T cell receptor beta chains drawn from one sample of a study of preoperative IRX-2 immunotherapy in early breast cancer. Only in-frame clones appear in the TCRdb table, and some are missing; sequencing was by immunoSEQ multiplex PCR. The profile shows more than 30,000 clones, roughly nine tenths of them singletons. The sample in question was tumor tissue, obtained after IRX-2 immunotherapy. The receptors derive from a human donor with breast cancer. Each CDR3 is given with its conserved first and last residue. Size is omitted from some rows. Given values are once, few, many or a class for expanded clones.

V gene	clone size	J gene	CDR3 length	CDR3 protein
TRBV5-1	.	TRBJ2-5	16	CASSWGVDRTQETQYF
TRBV30	.	TRBJ1-1	11	CAWIYGAEAFF
TRBV6-8	.	TRBJ1-2	12	CATRALNYGYTF
TRBV6-8	.	TRBJ1-2	13	CASREKTGRFYTF
TRBV11-3	.	TRBJ1-1	15	CASSLEGGLGTEAFF
TRBV5-1	.	TRBJ1-6	15	CASSFLGQGDSPLHF
TRBV10-2	.	TRBJ1-2	15	CASSEAYRGDYGYTF
TRBV18	once	TRBJ1-5	13	CASSNGQGQPQHF
TRBV6-8	.	TRBJ1-5	15	CASSLLGRDNQPQHF
TRBV11-3	.	TRBJ1-1	14	CASSKRFLNTEAFF
TRBV19	.	TRBJ2-5	17	CASSQGPGTSVIGTQYF
TRBV6-8	.	TRBJ1-1	15	CASSYSMAANTEAFF
TRBV1	.	TRBJ1-1	15	CASSQDRAGYTEAFF
TRBV5-1	.	TRBJ1-4	14	CASSYGDGNEKLFF
TRBV6-8	.	TRBJ1-3	14	CASSGTGVTDTIYF
TRBV6-8	once	TRBJ2-7	15	CASSPPGGSLYEQYF
TRBV30	.	TRBJ2-3	14	CAWSRLRGTDTQYF
TRBV5-1	.	TRBJ2-1	16	CASSLVPGGTYNEQFF
TRBV7-6	.	TRBJ1-4	16	CASSLVLDRLNEKLFF
TRBV23-1	.	TRBJ1-4	15	CASSTRQGTNEKLFF
TRBV29-1	.	TRBJ2-6	12	CSVTTGANVLTF
TRBV11-3	.	TRBJ2-1	14	CASSPGTGGNEQFF
TRBV28	.	TRBJ1-3	18	CASYTNNRDRGAGNTIYF
TRBV18	.	TRBJ1-4	13	CASSPGRNEKLFF
TRBV6-8	.	TRBJ1-3	15	CASSLAGAQGNTIYF
TRBV7-1	.	TRBJ1-2	13	CASSLSSDYGYTF
TRBV6-8	.	TRBJ1-6	17	CASSYYAGQGRSSPLHF
TRBV6-8	.	TRBJ1-4	15	CASSYSRQGGEKLFF